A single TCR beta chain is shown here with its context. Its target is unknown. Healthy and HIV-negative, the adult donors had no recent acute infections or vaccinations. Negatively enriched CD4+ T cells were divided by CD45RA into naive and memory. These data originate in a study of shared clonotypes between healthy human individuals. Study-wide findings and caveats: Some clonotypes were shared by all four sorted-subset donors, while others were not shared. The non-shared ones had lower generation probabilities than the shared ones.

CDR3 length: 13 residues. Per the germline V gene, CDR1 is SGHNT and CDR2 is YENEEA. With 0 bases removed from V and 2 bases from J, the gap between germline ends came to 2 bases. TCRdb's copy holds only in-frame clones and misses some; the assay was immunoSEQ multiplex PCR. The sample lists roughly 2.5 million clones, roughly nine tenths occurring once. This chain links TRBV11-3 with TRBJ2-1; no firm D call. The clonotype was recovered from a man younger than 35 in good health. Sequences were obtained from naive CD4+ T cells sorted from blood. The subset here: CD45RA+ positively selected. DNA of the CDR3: TGTGCCAGCAGCTTAGATCCCTACAATGAGCAGTTCTTC. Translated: CASSLDPYNEQFF.